Below are 15 T cell receptor beta chains sequenced from a single sample in a study of blood T cell repertoires in COVID-19. TCRdb's table, derived via immunoSEQ multiplex PCR, lists solely in-frame clones and lacks some. Among about 38,000 clones listed, roughly 80% were seen once. Source material: peripheral blood. The receptors originated from a man between 60 and 75 years old with COVID-19, enrolled during active disease.

The genes are TRBV27 and TRBJ1-1; no reliable D call. The V gene lost 5 bases and the J gene lost 2 bases, with 12 bases spanning the gap. This CDR3 is built from 14 residues. Germline V gene lookup returns CDR1 MNHEY and CDR2 SMNVEV (reference sequence). CDR3 region: CASSPLPGNTEAFF. CDR3 nucleotides: TGTGCCAGCAGTCCCCTACCCGGTAACACTGAAGCTTTCTTT.

The V call is TRBV7-9, the J call TRBJ1-2; maybe TRBD1 (6 bases). Trimming removed 5 bases at V and 4 bases at J, with 20 bases between. Germline CDR1 and CDR2: SEHNR and FQNEAQ (reference sequence). The CDR3 runs 16 residues. This chain's CDR3 is CASSPGGGPIGYGYTF. CDR3 in DNA: TGTGCCAGCAGCCCCGGCGGGGGGCCTATTGGCTATGGCTACACCTTC.

This chain joins TRBV7-6 and TRBJ2-1; 9 bases line up with TRBD1. V lost 5 bases, J lost 6 bases, and 11 bases stayed unmatched. Germline V lookup: CDR1 SGHVS, CDR2 FNYEAQ. The CDR3 runs 16 residues. The CDR3 sequence is CASSTKRGQGGNEQFF. The CDR3 DNA is TGTGCCAGCAGCACAAAGCGGGGACAGGGCGGCAATGAGCAGTTCTTC.

The V and J genes are TRBV28 and TRBJ1-5; 9 bases fit TRBD1. V shed 5 bases and J 0 bases; nucleotides not matched to a gene: 11. The CDR3 sequence is 18 residues long. Per the germline V gene, CDR1 is MDHEN and CDR2 is SYDVKM. Here the CDR3 DNA reads TGTGCCAGCAGTAAAGGGACAGGGTACCCCTATAGCAATCAGCCCCAGCATTTT. Residues: CASSKGTGYPYSNQPQHF.

This clone has only a few counts. The CDR3 DNA is TGTGCCAGCAGCCAAGACTTACAGGGATCGGTCTATGGCTACACCTTC. Translated: CASSQDLQGSVYGYTF. This sequence joins TRBV4-2 and TRBJ1-2; perhaps TRBD1 as D (6 bases). CDR1 and CDR2 from the germline V gene are LGHNA and YNFKEQ. There are 16 residues in the CDR3. Trimming pared 0 bases from V and 4 bases from J, leaving 15 bases between.

J is TRBJ1-5 and V is TRBV5-5; D unclear. V shed 0 bases and J shed 0 bases, with 4 bases lying between them. This CDR3 contains 14 residues. Germline lookup yields CDR1 SGHKS and CDR2 YYEKEE (reference sequence). The CDR3 region is CASSLVHSNQPQHF. DNA of the CDR3: TGTGCCAGCAGCTTGGTACATAGCAATCAGCCCCAGCATTTT.

The genes are TRBV30 and TRBJ1-3; unclear D gene. This CDR3 contains 10 residues. Deletions cut 4 bases from V and 14 bases from J, with 12 bases between. Germline V lookup: CDR1 GTSNPN, CDR2 SVGIG (reference sequence). CDR3 in amino acids: CAWTGLHVYF. The DNA for the CDR3 is TGTGCCTGGACAGGATTGCATGTATATTTT.

The chain combines TRBV3-1 (or the pseudogene TRBV3-2) with TRBJ2-5, with a tentative D call TRBD2 (5 bases). The V gene's germline CDR1 is LGHDT and CDR2 YNNKEL (reference sequence). The V end lost 4 bases, the J end lost 4 bases, and 10 bases lay between the germline ends. CDR3 length: 13 amino acids. The CDR3 here is CASSLLAGETQYF. CDR3 bases: TGTGCCAGCAGCCTCCTCGCGGGAGAGACCCAGTACTTC.

The rearrangement joins TRBV6-1 to TRBJ1-1, with unresolved D. CDR3 length: 11 residues. CDR1 and CDR2 (germline): MNHNS, SASEGT. V lost 3 bases and J lost 14, with 13 bases in between. In nucleotides, the CDR3 is TGTGCCAGCAGTGAGAAAACTGGGCCCTTCTTT. Protein sequence: CASSEKTGPFF.

The chain links TRBV5-1 to TRBJ2-5, with D possibly being TRBD2 (5 bases). Germline CDR1 SGHRS, CDR2 YFSETQ. The V and J ends lost 5 bases and 5 bases respectively, with 10 bases between them. The CDR3 totals 12 residues. The CDR3 protein is CASRGERETQYF. In nucleotides, the CDR3 is TGCGCCAGCAGGGGAGAACGGGAGACCCAGTACTTC.

The chain couples TRBV3-1 (or the pseudogene TRBV3-2) to TRBJ1-2; TRBD1 might be the D (5 bases). Trimming shortened V by 0 bases and J by 4 bases, and 12 bases separated the two germline ends. The CDR3 spans 15 residues. The V gene's germline CDR1 is LGHDT and CDR2 YNNKEL (reference sequence). In DNA, the CDR3 is TGTGCCAGCAGCCAAGATAGCAAGGGGTTCTATGGCTACACCTTC. Protein sequence: CASSQDSKGFYGYTF.

The chain carries TRBV27 and TRBJ2-7, with D possibly TRBD1 on 6 matching bases. This CDR3 spans 15 amino acids. CDR1 and CDR2 (germline): MNHEY, SMNVEV (reference sequence). The germline V and J ends were trimmed by 4 bases and 3 bases, with 16 bases remaining between them. This CDR3 reads CASSSRTDTNYEQYF. In DNA, the CDR3 is TGTGCCAGCAGTTCCCGGACAGATACCAACTACGAGCAGTACTTC.

This clone showed up just once. V and J are TRBV6-2 or TRBV6-3 and TRBJ2-1, with D unclear. Germline assignment: CDR1 MNHEY and CDR2 SVGEGT. The length of the CDR3 is 11 residues. With 2 bases removed from V and 12 bases from J, the gap between germline ends came to 8 bases. The CDR3 loop is CASSYQVGQFF. As DNA, the CDR3 is TGTGCCAGCAGTTACCAGGTGGGGCAGTTCTTC.

This chain joins TRBV5-4 and TRBJ1-5, with a possible D match to TRBD1 (5 bases). Trimming removed 0 bases from V and 6 bases from J, with 16 bases in between. Germline CDR1 and CDR2: SGHNT and YYREEE (reference sequence). CDR3 size: 16 residues. CDR3 residues: CASSLGGLSATQPQHF. The CDR3 region has the DNA TGTGCCAGCAGCTTGGGGGGACTGTCGGCGACTCAGCCCCAGCATTTT.

The rearrangement joins TRBV19 to TRBJ1-2; no definite D call. The CDR3 consists of 12 residues. CDR1 is LNHDA and CDR2 is SQIVND in the germline V gene (reference sequence). Between the trimmed V and J ends, which lost 5 bases and 2 bases, there was a span of 6 bases. For the CDR3, the DNA is TGTGCCAGTAGTGTACAGAACTATGGCTACACCTTC. Its protein product is CASSVQNYGYTF.